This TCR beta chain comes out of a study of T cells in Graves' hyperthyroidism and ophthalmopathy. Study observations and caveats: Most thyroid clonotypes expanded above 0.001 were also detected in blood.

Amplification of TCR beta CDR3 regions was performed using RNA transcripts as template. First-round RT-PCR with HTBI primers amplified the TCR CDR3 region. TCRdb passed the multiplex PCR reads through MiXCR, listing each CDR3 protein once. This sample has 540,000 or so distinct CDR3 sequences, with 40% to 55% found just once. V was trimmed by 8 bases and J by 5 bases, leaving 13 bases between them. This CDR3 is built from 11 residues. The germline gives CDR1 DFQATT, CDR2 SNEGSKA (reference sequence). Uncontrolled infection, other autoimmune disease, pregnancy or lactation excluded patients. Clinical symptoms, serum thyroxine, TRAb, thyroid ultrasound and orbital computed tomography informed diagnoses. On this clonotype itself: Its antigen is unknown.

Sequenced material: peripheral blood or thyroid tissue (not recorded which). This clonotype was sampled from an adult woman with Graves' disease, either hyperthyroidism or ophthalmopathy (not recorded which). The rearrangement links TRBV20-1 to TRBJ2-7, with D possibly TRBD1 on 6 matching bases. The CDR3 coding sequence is TGCAGTACAATTGGGGGCAACGAGCAGTACTTC. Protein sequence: CSTIGGNEQYF.